The clone carrying this T cell receptor beta chain was seen more than once but under ten times. Its antigen is not known. Trimming pared 3 bases from V and 4 bases from J, leaving 16 bases between. The germline V gene has CDR1 SGDLS and CDR2 YYNGEE. CDR3 length: 16 residues. Input for naive CD8 libraries was roughly 20,000 to 1,000,000 sorted cells; the RNA fraction used was 10%, 30% or 50%. The data derive from a study of molecular identifiers for immune sequencing clone quantification. Notes on the study in general: Sizes of clones that are highly expanded could be underestimated (if identical TCR molecules share a barcode). Single-cell amounts of spiked Jurkat TCR RNA were reportedly detectable among fewer than 1.3 million naive cells.

TCR libraries were built in bulk with a published protocol and specific TCR primers. TCRdb re-analysed the PCR reads in MiXCR, keeping a single row per CDR3 protein. Here the sample spans 490,000 or so distinct CDR3 sequences, under 30% being singletons. The chain uses TRBV9 and TRBJ1-4; D is ambiguous. The sample taken for sequencing was naive CD8+ T cells from blood, with Jurkat cell RNA spiked in. Subset indicated: FACS-sorted CD8+CD4-CCR7+CD45RA+ naive T cells. The origin of this receptor is a human donor in good health. Some libraries in this study had Jurkat cell RNA spiked in. The CDR3 DNA reads as TGTGCCAGCAGCGCCGGCGGGCAGGAAATTAATGAAAAACTGTTTTTT. The encoded protein is CASSAGGQEINEKLFF. Filled out from reference TRBV9 and TRBJ1-4, the complete variable domain reads DSGVTQTPKHLITATGQRVTLRCSPRSGDLSVYWYQQSLDQGLQFLIQYYNGEERAKGNILERFSAQQFPDLHSELNLSSLELGDSALYFCASSAGGQEINEKLFFGSGTQLSVL.